These 25 T cell receptor beta chains originate from one sample sequenced in a study of Ad26.COV2.S vaccination and SARS-CoV-2 variants. Treatment noted: roughly 20 received Ad26.COV2.S at low or high dose, single or two shots; 5 received placebo; per-sample allocation not given. Day 63 after the first injection of vaccine or placebo was the sampling time. The repertoire was sequenced with immunoSEQ multiplex PCR; TCRdb's copy has only in-frame clones and lacks some. The sample has 430,000 or so clones; about nine tenths are singletons. The specimen comprised peripheral blood, sampled in a trial of Ad26.COV2.S vaccine versus placebo. These receptors were taken from a person aged 18-60 years who received the Ad26.COV2.S COVID-19 vaccine or a placebo.

The rearrangement uses TRBV4-2 and TRBJ2-1; D is perhaps TRBD2 (5 bases). Germline values: CDR1 LGHNA, CDR2 YNFKEQ. Trimming took off 0 bases at V and 5 bases at J, with 17 bases between the two ends. This CDR3 comprises 17 residues. The CDR3: CASSQERRAQSDNEQFF. CDR3 coding DNA: TGTGCCAGCAGCCAAGAGAGGCGGGCCCAGTCCGACAATGAGCAGTTCTTC.

The gene calls are TRBV10-3 and TRBJ2-2; 7 nucleotides match TRBD2. Germline CDR1 and CDR2: ENHRY and SYGVKD. There are 15 residues in the CDR3. The trim removed 2 bases at V and 6 bases at J, leaving 6 bases unmatched. The CDR3 protein is CAISEPREWAGELFF. CDR3 coding DNA: TGTGCCATCAGTGAGCCGCGGGAGTGGGCCGGGGAGCTGTTTTTT.

The chain links TRBV3-1 (or the pseudogene TRBV3-2) to TRBJ2-2, with 11 bases fitting TRBD2. V was clipped by 1 base and J by 7 bases; unmatched bases: 5. The CDR3 totals 16 residues. The V gene's germline CDR1 is LGHDT and CDR2 YNNKEL (reference sequence). The CDR3 loop is CASSQALAGGRGELFF. CDR3 DNA: TGTGCCAGCAGCCAAGCCCTAGCGGGAGGTCGCGGGGAGCTGTTTTTT.

This chain connects TRBV7-9 to TRBJ2-7; perhaps TRBD1 as D (6 bases). The V end lost 5 bases, the J end lost 6 bases, and 14 bases lay between the germline ends. Germline CDR1 is SEHNR and CDR2 is FQNEAQ (reference sequence). This CDR3 contains 13 residues. The CDR3 sequence is CASSTRQASEQYF. In DNA form, the CDR3 reads TGTGCCAGCAGCACTAGACAGGCGAGCGAGCAGTACTTC. Based on the CDR3 plus reference TRBV7-9 and TRBJ2-7, the full variable domain is DTGVSQNPRHKITKRGQNVTFRCDPISEHNRLYWYRQTLGQGPEFLTYFQNEAQLEKSRLLSDRFSAERPKGSFSTLEIQRTEQGDSAMYLCASSTRQASEQYFGPGTRLTVT.

This chain joins TRBV10-3 and TRBJ2-5; the match to TRBD2 covers 11 bases. Looked up from germline, CDR1 is ENHRY and CDR2 is SYGVKD. The V segment lost 6 bases and the J segment 4 bases; nucleotides outside the gene matches: 7. The CDR3 consists of 15 residues. The CDR3: CAIRQGLAGGETQYF. The CDR3 nucleotides are TGTGCCATCAGACAGGGGCTAGCGGGAGGAGAGACCCAGTACTTC.

The CDR3 DNA reads as TGTGCCAGCAGCCCAAGGGTGGGGGGACTAGCGGGAGACAATGAGCAGTTCTTC. Protein product: CASSPRVGGLAGDNEQFF. The chain is built from TRBV9 and TRBJ2-1, with 14 bases matching TRBD2. V trimming: 4 bases; J trimming: 5 bases; junction bases outside the gene matches: 11. Germline lookup yields CDR1 SGDLS and CDR2 YYNGEE. The CDR3 spans 18 residues.

The rearrangement joins TRBV27 to TRBJ2-1, with a tentative D call TRBD2 (7 bases). Trimming removed 4 bases at V and 10 bases at J, with 11 bases between. The germline V gene encodes CDR1 MNHEY and CDR2 SMNVEV (reference sequence). CDR3 size: 12 residues. CDR3 loop: CASSYPGGEQFF. CDR3 nucleotide sequence: TGTGCCAGCAGTTATCCGGGGGGCGAGCAGTTCTTC.

V gene TRBV7-9 combines with J gene TRBJ2-1; 7 nucleotides match TRBD2. The length of the CDR3 is 15 residues. V shed 2 bases and J 4 bases; nucleotides not matched to a gene: 5. Germline loops: CDR1 SEHNR, CDR2 FQNEAQ (reference sequence). CDR3 nucleotides: TGTGCCAGCAGCTTAAGCAACGGGGGGTACAATGAGCAGTTCTTC. Its translation is CASSLSNGGYNEQFF.

The genes are TRBV24-1 and TRBJ2-1; TRBD1 aligns across 7 bases. Per the germline V gene, CDR1 is KGHDR and CDR2 is SFDVKD. The CDR3 has 15 residues. J was trimmed by 8 bases and V by 6 bases; bases with no gene match: 12. The CDR3 region is CATSPRQGPLDEQFF. The CDR3, as DNA: TGTGCCACCAGTCCACGACAGGGTCCGCTGGATGAGCAGTTCTTC.

The chain uses TRBV7-9 and TRBJ2-2; D perhaps matches TRBD2 (5 bases). The CDR3 has 15 amino acids. CDR1 is SEHNR and CDR2 is FQNEAQ in the germline V gene (reference sequence). The V end was cut by 10 bases, the J end by 7 bases, with 22 bases between. The CDR3 sequence: CANPSGGSMVGELFF. CDR3 coding DNA: TGTGCCAACCCCAGCGGTGGTAGTATGGTCGGGGAGCTGTTTTTT.

The V gene is TRBV6-2 or TRBV6-3, the J gene TRBJ2-5; D unclear. The germline gives CDR1 MNHEY, CDR2 SVGEGT. V was cut by 1 base and J by 2 bases, with 11 bases left in between. The length of the CDR3 is 15 residues. The CDR3 here is CASSYLGWAQETQYF. The DNA of the CDR3 is TGTGCCAGCAGTTACTTGGGGTGGGCACAAGAGACCCAGTACTTC.

The gene calls are TRBV14 and TRBJ1-1; unclear D gene. In germline, CDR1 is SGHDN, CDR2 FVKESK. Trimming cost V 4 bases and J 3 bases, with 6 bases left between them. This CDR3 has 12 amino acids. The CDR3 DNA reads TGTGCCAGCAGCCGGGGATACACTGAAGCTTTCTTT. This sequence encodes CASSRGYTEAFF.

In the case of this clone: The same CDR3 can be traced to other DNA sequences in this sample. The chain links TRBV6-6 to TRBJ2-5; no definite D call. Trimming stripped 3 bases from V and 2 bases from J, with 7 bases between. Germline V gene data show CDR1 as MNHNY and CDR2 as SVGAGI (reference sequence). The CDR3 is 13 residues long. The CDR3 nucleotides read TGTGCCAGCAGTTATCGATCTCAAGAGACCCAGTACTTC. Protein sequence: CASSYRSQETQYF.

This chain uses TRBV13 with TRBJ2-1; 9 bases align to TRBD1. CDR1 and CDR2 from the germline V gene are PRHDT and FYEKMQ (reference sequence). V trimming: 0 bases; J trimming: 0 bases; junction bases outside the gene matches: 0. CDR3 length: 16 residues. The CDR3 loop reads CASSLGDRGSYNEQFF. For the CDR3, the DNA is TGTGCCAGCAGCTTAGGGGACAGGGGCTCCTACAATGAGCAGTTCTTC.

The chain is built from TRBV30 and TRBJ1-4; unclear D gene. In germline, CDR1 is GTSNPN, CDR2 SVGIG (reference sequence). The length of the CDR3 is 15 residues. The V end was cut by 1 base, the J end by 4 bases, with 13 bases between. CDR3 amino acids: CAWSDRHSGNEKLFF. The CDR3 region has the DNA TGTGCCTGGAGTGACCGCCACTCGGGTAATGAAAAACTGTTTTTT. The full variable domain, completed using reference TRBV30 and TRBJ1-4, is SQTIHQWPATLVQPVGSPLSLECTVEGTSNPNLYWYRQAAGRGLQLLFYSVGIGQISSEVPQNLSASRPQDRQFILSSKKLLLSDSGFYLCAWSDRHSGNEKLFFGSGTQLSVL.

The chain combines TRBV5-1 with TRBJ2-1, with TRBD2 identical over 11 bases. CDR3 size: 16 residues. Germline lookup yields CDR1 SGHRS and CDR2 YFSETQ. With V trimmed by 3 bases and J by 5 bases, 7 bases remained unmatched. The CDR3 reads CASSSLAGGTHNEQFF. CDR3 sequence (DNA): TGCGCCAGCAGCTCATTAGCGGGAGGGACCCACAATGAGCAGTTCTTC.

This rearrangement joins TRBV28 to TRBJ1-2, with a weak D call TRBD1 (5 bases). Germline assignment: CDR1 MDHEN and CDR2 SYDVKM. The V end was cut by 5 bases, the J end by 4 bases, with 11 bases between. CDR3 size: 13 residues. The CDR3 loop reads CASSTTGVYGYTF. DNA for the CDR3: TGTGCCAGCAGTACCACGGGGGTCTATGGCTACACCTTC.

The chain couples TRBV6-5 to TRBJ1-2; D is perhaps TRBD1 (5 bases). The germline gives CDR1 MNHEY, CDR2 SVGAGI. V lost 5 bases, J lost 8 bases, and 21 bases lay in between. This CDR3 contains 15 residues. DNA of the CDR3: TGTGCCAGCAGTAACCGGGACGCTATTCTTAGCGGCTACACCTTC. It specifies CASSNRDAILSGYTF.

Here the CDR3 DNA reads TGTGCCAGCAGCCAGGCAATACAGGGATGGGGTGAAGCTTTCTTT. Translated, it gives CASSQAIQGWGEAFF. V usage is TRBV14 and J usage is TRBJ1-1; maybe TRBD1 (6 bases). In germline, CDR1 is SGHDN, CDR2 FVKESK. The CDR3 sequence is 15 residues long. Trimming left V 3 bases short and J 7 bases short, with 18 bases between. The full variable domain, completed using reference TRBV14 and TRBJ1-1, is EAGVTQFPSHSVIEKGQTVTLRCDPISGHDNLYWYRRVMGKEIKFLLHFVKESKQDESGMPNNRFLAERTGGTYSTLKVQPAELEDSGVYFCASSQAIQGWGEAFFGQGTRLTVV.

A single count supports this clone. The rearrangement links TRBV5-1 to TRBJ2-5; 12 bases are a match to TRBD2. The V and J ends lost 0 bases and 4 bases, in that order; junction bases with no gene match: 7. The length of the CDR3 is 17 residues. Germline V gene data show CDR1 as SGHRS and CDR2 as YFSETQ. This chain's CDR3 is CASSLGLAGGPRETQYF. The CDR3 bases are TGCGCCAGCAGCTTGGGTCTAGCGGGAGGGCCTAGAGAGACCCAGTACTTC.

The V call is TRBV25-1, the J call TRBJ2-3; D gene uncertain. Trimming took 4 bases from V and 4 from J, leaving 12 bases between them. This CDR3 is built from 14 residues. Germline-derived CDR1 and CDR2 are MGHDK and SYGVNS. CDR3 DNA sequence: TGTGCCAGCAGTGCCTCCCTAGTGGCAGATACGCAGTATTTT. Protein: CASSASLVADTQYF. Variable domain in full (rest from reference TRBV25-1 and TRBJ2-3): EADIYQTPRYLVIGTGKKITLECSQTMGHDKMYWYQQDPGMELHLIHYSYGVNSTEKGDLSSESTVSRIRTEHFPLTLESARPSHTSQYLCASSASLVADTQYFGPGTRLTVL.

This clone was counted once. This chain links TRBV6-5 with TRBJ2-7; 7 positions agree with TRBD1. Germline CDR1 is MNHEY and CDR2 is SVGAGI. The V gene end was trimmed by 7 bases and the J gene end by 3 bases; junction bases not matched to a gene: 12. The CDR3 contains 15 residues. As DNA, the CDR3 is TGTGCCAGCACCTCACCCGAGACAGGGTACTACGAGCAGTACTTC. It translates to CASTSPETGYYEQYF.

The rearrangement joins TRBV9 to TRBJ1-3, with a possible D match to TRBD1 (5 bases). This CDR3 contains 15 residues. Germline-derived CDR1 and CDR2 are SGDLS and YYNGEE. With 4 bases removed from V and 3 bases from J, the gap between germline ends came to 14 bases. CDR3 DNA sequence: TGTGCCAGCAGCCCCAGTCCGGGGGTTGGAAACACCATATATTTT. Translation gives CASSPSPGVGNTIYF.

The chain is built from TRBV4-1 and TRBJ2-7, with 10 bases matching TRBD2. With 2 bases clipped from V and 3 bases from J, the junction kept 13 bases outside the gene matches. This CDR3 spans 18 amino acids. The germline V gene has CDR1 MGHRA and CDR2 YSYEKL. CDR3 nucleotide sequence: TGCGCCAGCAGCCAAATACCACCCGCGGCTAGCGGGAGCTACGAGCAGTACTTC. Translated, it gives CASSQIPPAASGSYEQYF.

J is TRBJ2-7 and V is TRBV7-8, with TRBD1 identical over 10 bases. Germline trimming cut 1 base from V and 4 bases from J; bases unmatched to any gene: 1. This CDR3 contains 14 residues. The germline V gene has CDR1 SGHVS and CDR2 FQNEAQ. The CDR3 DNA follows: TGTGCCAGCAGCTTAGTGGGACAGGGGTACGAGCAGTACTTC. It encodes CASSLVGQGYEQYF.